This entry lists 30 T cell receptor beta chains sequenced from one sample in a study of T and B cells in COVID-19 patients. BIOMED2 TRB-A/B primer pools were used in multiplex TRB PCR. TCRdb re-called the multiplex PCR reads through MiXCR, storing one row per CDR3 protein. The sample has 20,000 to 25,000 distinct CDR3 sequences, 30% seen once. Blood genomic DNA input for TRB amplification was about 240-550 ng. Sequencing was done on a sample of blood. The receptors come from a human donor who had recovered from COVID-19.

The V call is TRBV11-3, the J call TRBJ2-3; 9 nucleotides agree with TRBD2. The CDR3 covers 18 residues. The germline CDR1 and CDR2 sequences are SGHNT and YENEEA. V shed 2 bases, J shed 2 bases, and the junction held 11 bases outside the gene matches. DNA of the CDR3: TGTGCCAGCAGCTTAATCGGAAGTAGCGGGGGCACCACAGATACGCAGTATTTT. Its protein is CASSLIGSSGGTTDTQYF.

The table lists this clonotype with a few counts. The chain combines TRBV6-5 with TRBJ1-5; no definite D call. CDR1 is MNHEY, CDR2 SVGAGI, per germline. Trimming shortened V by 1 base and J by 3 bases, and 7 bases separated the two germline ends. The CDR3 is 14 residues long. The CDR3 nucleotides are TGTGCCAGCAGTTACTTAGGGATCAATCAGCCCCAGCATTTT. Translating gives CASSYLGINQPQHF.

The V gene is TRBV12-3 or TRBV12-4, the J gene TRBJ2-3, with D unclear. V lost 6 bases, J lost 0 bases, and 19 bases lay in between. The CDR3 has 17 amino acids. CDR3 region: CASRPTRVITSTDTQYF. The CDR3 nucleotides are TGTGCCAGCAGACCAACACGAGTGATAACTAGCACAGATACGCAGTATTTT.

The chain is built from TRBV28 and TRBJ1-2; D gene ambiguous. Trimming pared 7 bases from V and 8 bases from J, leaving 14 bases between. Germline V gives CDR1 MDHEN, CDR2 SYDVKM. CDR3 length: 12 amino acids. DNA of the CDR3: TGTGCCAGCACCCGGAGAGTGGAGGGCTACACCTTC. Protein sequence: CASTRRVEGYTF.

The sample holds one count of this clonotype. No conserved phenylalanine or tryptophan ends this CDR3, so it is likely a read error. The DNA is left out, because the CDR3 cannot be placed on it with certainty; the CDR3 is given as TCRdb lists it. This chain joins TRBV5-5 and TRBJ2-5; the table's D call, TRBD2, was not checked against the DNA. The CDR3 totals 8 residues, both ends included. The germline V gene has CDR1 SGHKS and CDR2 YYEKEE (reference sequence). CDR3: CASSLAAS.

The sample holds many counts of this clonotype. The chain links TRBV18 to TRBJ2-3, with 10 bases that match TRBD2. The V gene's germline CDR1 is KGHSH and CDR2 LQKENI. Germline trimming cut 3 bases from V and 1 base from J; bases unmatched to any gene: 7. CDR3 length equals 17 residues. CDR3 region: CASSPLSSGGRTDTQYF. For the CDR3, the DNA is TGTGCCAGCTCACCCCTGAGTAGCGGGGGGCGCACAGATACGCAGTATTTT.

Sample share makes this clonotype medium-sized. The V and J genes are TRBV19 and TRBJ1-2; no definite D call. Germline CDR1 and CDR2: LNHDA and SQIVND (reference sequence). CDR3 size: 13 residues. Trimming took off 6 bases at V and 2 bases at J, with 10 bases between the two ends. CDR3 protein: CASRDGENYGYTF. CDR3 in DNA: TGTGCCAGTAGGGACGGAGAGAACTATGGCTACACCTTC.

V usage is TRBV5-1 and J usage is TRBJ2-3, with D unresolved. Germline CDR1 reads SGHRS; CDR2 reads YFSETQ. The V and J ends lost 4 bases and 0 bases respectively, with 15 bases between them. The CDR3 is made up of 16 amino acids. The CDR3 here is CASSILTSSSTDTQYF. Written as DNA, the CDR3 is TGCGCCAGCAGCATTCTCACCTCTTCTAGCACAGATACGCAGTATTTT. Drawing the rest from reference TRBV5-1 and TRBJ2-3, the complete variable domain is KAGVTQTPRYLIKTRGQQVTLSCSPISGHRSVSWYQQTPGQGLQFLFEYFSETQRNKGNFPGRFSGRQFSNSRSEMNVSTLELGDSALYLCASSILTSSSTDTQYFGPGTRLTVL.

The table lists this clonotype with a few counts. CDR3 in amino acids: CASSLASQGAGKLFF. Here the CDR3 DNA reads TGTGCCAGCAGCTTAGCGTCACAGGGGGCGGGAAAACTGTTTTTT. V usage is TRBV7-6 and J usage is TRBJ1-4, with 9 bases that match TRBD1. This CDR3 is built from 15 residues. CDR1 is SGHVS, CDR2 FNYEAQ, per germline. The ends lost 0 bases at V and 10 bases at J; junction bases unmatched: 6.

The chain combines TRBV12-3 or TRBV12-4 with TRBJ2-1; 9 nucleotides line up with TRBD2. The CDR3 covers 16 residues. Trimming took 6 bases from V and 3 from J; bases not matched to a gene: 9. CDR3 nucleotide sequence: TGTGCCAGCAGATCCCTTAGCGGGGGCAACTACAATGAGCAGTTCTTC. It translates to CASRSLSGGNYNEQFF.

This clonotype showed up just a few times. The chain recombines TRBV5-4 with TRBJ2-7; D ambiguous. V shed 5 bases and J shed 3 bases, with 12 bases lying between them. This CDR3 has 13 residues. Germline-derived CDR1 and CDR2 are SGHNT and YYREEE (reference sequence). The CDR3 loop reads CASRRQENYEQYF. The CDR3 DNA follows: TGTGCCAGCAGGCGCCAGGAGAACTACGAGCAGTACTTC.

Within the sample, this clonotype is medium-sized (0.01 to 0.1%). This chain connects TRBV29-1 to TRBJ2-2; D may match TRBD1 or TRBD2 (6 bases each). Germline CDR1 and CDR2: SQVTM and ANQGSEA. Trimming pared 4 bases from V and 2 bases from J, leaving 17 bases between. CDR3 length: 16 residues. CDR3 region: CSVVGGGGGNTGELFF. CDR3 nucleotides: TGCAGCGTTGTGGGGGGCGGTGGGGGAAACACCGGGGAGCTGTTTTTT.

Only a few counts were recorded for this clonotype. The chain links TRBV7-6 to TRBJ2-7; D remains ambiguous. CDR1 SGHVS and CDR2 FNYEAQ come from the germline V gene. This CDR3 is built from 14 residues. V was clipped by 1 base and J by 0 bases, with 7 bases between them. The CDR3: CASSLDTSSYEQYF. Here the CDR3 DNA reads TGTGCCAGCAGCTTAGACACCAGCTCCTACGAGCAGTACTTC.

By sample share, this clonotype is medium-sized. The chain is built from TRBV12-3 or TRBV12-4 and TRBJ2-3; TRBD1 is a possible D gene (5 bases). Trimming shortened V by 5 bases and J by 2 bases, and 14 bases separated the two germline ends. The CDR3 is 15 amino acids. CDR3 sequence (DNA): TGTGCCAGCAGTGCACAGGTATTCGTCACAGATACGCAGTATTTT. Protein product: CASSAQVFVTDTQYF.

This clonotype appeared a few times. The chain carries TRBV19 and TRBJ1-3; 7 bases map to TRBD1. Germline V gene data show CDR1 as LNHDA and CDR2 as SQIVND (reference sequence). V lost 4 bases and J lost 1; bases outside the gene matches: 10. The CDR3 is 17 amino acids. Here the CDR3 DNA reads TGTGCCAGTAGTAGGGGACAGCCGACGATATCTGGAAACACCATATATTTT. This translates into CASSRGQPTISGNTIYF. Together with reference TRBV19 and TRBJ1-3, the CDR3 gives the full variable domain: DGGITQSPKYLFRKEGQNVTLSCEQNLNHDAMYWYRQDPGQGLRLIYYSQIVNDFQKGDIAEGYSVSREKKESFPLTVTSAQKNPTAFYLCASSRGQPTISGNTIYFGEGSWLTVV.

This chain uses TRBV27 with TRBJ2-7, with 9 bases that match TRBD1. This CDR3 is 13 amino acids long. Trimming at V came to 5 bases and at J to 8 bases, leaving 7 bases not matched to a gene. CDR1 MNHEY and CDR2 SMNVEV come from the germline V gene (reference sequence). The CDR3 protein is CASSDPDRGKQYF. CDR3 DNA sequence: TGTGCCAGCAGTGACCCGGACAGGGGCAAGCAGTACTTC.

This chain uses TRBV7-9 with TRBJ2-5, with D maybe TRBD1 (6 bases). The V gene lost 6 bases and the J gene lost 3 bases, with 14 bases spanning the gap. The CDR3 runs to 14 residues. The germline gives CDR1 SEHNR, CDR2 FQNEAQ (reference sequence). CDR3 amino acids: CASRHQGYEETQYF. The CDR3 DNA follows: TGTGCCAGCAGGCATCAGGGGTATGAAGAGACCCAGTACTTC.

The V and J genes are TRBV6-1 and TRBJ2-1; 10 nucleotides line up with TRBD2. CDR1 and CDR2 from the germline V gene are MNHNS and SASEGT. The CDR3 has 16 amino acids. The V gene end was trimmed by 6 bases and the J gene end by 4 bases; junction bases not matched to a gene: 9. CDR3 sequence: CASSRLAGALYNEQFF. The CDR3 DNA follows: TGTGCCAGCAGCCGTCTAGCGGGGGCCTTATACAATGAGCAGTTCTTC.

This clonotype has a handful of counts. This chain connects TRBV18 to TRBJ1-2; D unresolved. CDR1 is KGHSH, CDR2 LQKENI, per germline. The length of the CDR3 is 12 residues. V lost 6 bases to trimming and J lost 4 bases, with 9 bases between them. CDR3 amino acids: CASSPLSYGYTF. The CDR3 DNA follows: TGTGCCAGCTCCCCCCTATCCTATGGCTACACCTTC.

This clonotype appeared a few times. This chain links TRBV30 with TRBJ2-7; D gene ambiguous. Germline V gene sequence: CDR1 GTSNPN, CDR2 SVGIG (reference sequence). Trimming left V 3 bases short and J 3 bases short, with 18 bases between. The CDR3 has 15 residues. The CDR3: CAWSHPPPLVYEQYF. CDR3 nucleotides: TGTGCCTGGAGCCACCCTCCCCCCCTCGTCTACGAGCAGTACTTC.

As regards this clonotype: Being one base from a much bigger clone, this may be a read error. The J gene is TRBJ2-5, the V gene TRBV7-9, with 9 bases fitting TRBD2. The CDR3 has 14 residues. Germline-derived CDR1 and CDR2 are SEHNR and FQNEAQ (reference sequence). J lost 5 bases, V lost 5 bases, and 6 bases had no gene match. The CDR3 nucleotides are TGTGCCAGCAGCCGCGGGGGGGTAGGTGAGACCCAGTACTTC. This sequence encodes CASSRGGVGETQYF. The full variable domain, rest sourced from reference TRBV7-9 and TRBJ2-5, is DTGVSQNPRHKITKRGQNVTFRCDPISEHNRLYWYRQTLGQGPEFLTYFQNEAQLEKSRLLSDRFSAERPKGSFSTLEIQRTEQGDSAMYLCASSRGGVGETQYFGPGTRLLVL.

The chain joins TRBV18 to TRBJ2-7; 9 bases line up with TRBD2. The CDR3 covers 15 residues. V trimming: 2 bases; J trimming: 7 bases; junction bases outside the gene matches: 9. The germline V gene encodes CDR1 KGHSH and CDR2 LQKENI. The CDR3 loop is CASSPAIAGDNEQYF. The CDR3 DNA follows: TGTGCCAGCTCACCAGCGATAGCGGGGGACAATGAGCAGTACTTC.

This clonotype has just a few counts. The V gene is TRBV6-1, the J gene TRBJ1-2; TRBD1 might be the D (5 bases). CDR3 length: 16 residues. Germline V gives CDR1 MNHNS, CDR2 SASEGT. The V end lost 1 base, the J end lost 0 bases, and 12 bases lay between the germline ends. The CDR3 spells CASSEGPGGTNYGYTF. CDR3 DNA: TGTGCCAGCAGTGAAGGGCCGGGGGGGACTAACTATGGCTACACCTTC.

This chain uses TRBV5-6 with TRBJ2-3, with D tentatively TRBD2 (6 bases). CDR1 and CDR2 (germline): SGHDT, YYEEEE. Trimming stripped 3 bases from V and 2 bases from J, with 10 bases between. The CDR3 is 14 residues long. The CDR3: CASSWGDFTDTQYF. DNA of the CDR3: TGTGCCAGCAGCTGGGGGGACTTCACAGATACGCAGTATTTT. Full variable domain (remainder filled in from reference TRBV5-6 and TRBJ2-3): DAGVTQSPTHLIKTRGQQVTLRCSPKSGHDTVSWYQQALGQGPQFIFQYYEEEERQRGNFPDRFSGHQFPNYSSELNVNALLLGDSALYLCASSWGDFTDTQYFGPGTRLTVL.

This clonotype was counted at least ten times. The rearrangement links TRBV30 to TRBJ1-1, with D hard to call. The CDR3 contains 13 residues. The germline CDR1 and CDR2 sequences are GTSNPN and SVGIG (reference sequence). Trimming took 3 bases from V and 3 from J, leaving 11 bases between them. The CDR3 here is CAWRPIAYTEAFF. CDR3 sequence (DNA): TGTGCCTGGAGGCCCATCGCTTACACTGAAGCTTTCTTT.

There are a few counts of this clonotype. The chain joins TRBV6-5 to TRBJ1-2; 11 bases agree with TRBD1. This CDR3 is 14 amino acids long. Per the germline V gene, CDR1 is MNHEY and CDR2 is SVGAGI. V lost 2 bases, J lost 5 bases, and 1 base stayed unmatched. CDR3 in DNA: TGTGCCAGCAGTTACGGGGACAGGGGGTATGGCTACACCTTC. This translates into CASSYGDRGYGYTF.

The rearrangement joins TRBV11-3 to TRBJ2-2; TRBD1 or TRBD2 may be the D gene (5 bases each). In germline, CDR1 is SGHNT, CDR2 YENEEA. The CDR3 sequence is 14 residues long. Deletions cut 9 bases from V and 5 bases from J, with 16 bases between. CDR3 sequence: CASQIGTRTGELFF. In DNA form, the CDR3 reads TGTGCCAGTCAGATTGGGACGCGAACCGGGGAGCTGTTTTTT. The variable domain in full, completed from reference TRBV11-3 and TRBJ2-2, reads EAGVVQSPRYKIIEKKQPVAFWCNPISGHNTLYWYLQNLGQGPELLIRYENEEAVDDSQLPKDRFSAERLKGVDSTLKIQPAELGDSAVYLCASQIGTRTGELFFGEGSRLTVL.

There are many counts of this clonotype. CDR3 region: CASSLYNNEQFF. For the CDR3, the DNA is TGTGCCAGCAGTTTATACAACAATGAGCAGTTCTTC. V gene TRBV6-6 combines with J gene TRBJ2-1, with unresolved D. There are 12 residues in the CDR3. Trimming removed 4 bases at V and 5 bases at J, with 6 bases between. Germline V lookup: CDR1 MNHNY, CDR2 SVGAGI (reference sequence).

The chain couples TRBV5-6 to TRBJ1-2; 12 nucleotides agree with TRBD1. CDR3 length: 17 residues. Germline CDR1 SGHDT, CDR2 YYEEEE. Unmatched junction bases numbered 12, after V lost 1 base and J lost 8 bases. The chain's CDR3 is CASSLRGQGASRYGYTF. Written as DNA, the CDR3 is TGTGCCAGCAGCTTGCGGGGACAGGGGGCAAGTCGGTACGGCTACACCTTC.

Only a few counts were recorded for this clonotype. The V and J genes are TRBV12-3 or TRBV12-4 and TRBJ1-3; weak D call: TRBD1 (5 bases). The CDR3 totals 13 residues. Between the trimmed V and J ends, which lost 4 bases and 4 bases, there was a span of 8 bases. The CDR3 coding sequence is TGTGCCAGCAGTTCAGGGATGGGAAACACCATATATTTT. This sequence encodes CASSSGMGNTIYF.